The 32 T cell receptor beta chains below all came from one sample that was sequenced in a study of shared T cell receptors in the human thymus. Profiled with immunoSEQ multiplex PCR; TCRdb holds only in-frame clones, not every one. The sample lists roughly 660,000 clones, around nine tenths occurring once. These data also formed part of another study, on human thymus T cells.

What was sequenced was thymocytes. The source of these receptors is a boy in the first two years of life with a congenital heart defect.

The chain employs TRBV18 and TRBJ2-7; 8 bases agree with TRBD1. The germline V gene has CDR1 KGHSH and CDR2 LQKENI. After removal of 3 bases from V and 9 bases from J, the junction contained 7 bases not matched to a gene. This CDR3 region has 13 residues. CDR3 amino acids: CASSPQTGAMQYF. The CDR3 DNA reads TGTGCCAGCTCACCTCAGACAGGGGCGATGCAGTACTTC.

This rearrangement joins TRBV2 to TRBJ2-7; D is perhaps TRBD2 (5 bases). CDR1 and CDR2 from the germline V gene are SNHLY and FYNNEI. This CDR3 comprises 16 residues. The germline V and J ends were trimmed by 1 base and 3 bases, with 16 bases remaining between them. CDR3 sequence: CASSEVLSASNYEQYF. The CDR3 DNA follows: TGTGCCAGCAGTGAAGTACTTAGCGCGAGCAACTACGAGCAGTACTTC.

The CDR3 reads CASSVPDREDTEAFF. The DNA for the CDR3 is TGCGCCAGCAGCGTCCCCGACAGGGAGGACACTGAAGCTTTCTTT. The chain recombines TRBV4-1 with TRBJ1-1, with 7 bases that match TRBD1. There are 15 residues in the CDR3. V dropped 5 bases and J dropped 3; count of bases not matched to a gene: 9. Germline V gene lookup returns CDR1 MGHRA and CDR2 YSYEKL.

The genes are TRBV14 and TRBJ1-2, with D perhaps TRBD1 (5 bases). Trimming stripped 4 bases from V and 0 bases from J, with 15 bases between. Germline CDR1 and CDR2: SGHDN and FVKESK. The length of the CDR3 is 16 residues. The CDR3 DNA is TGTGCCAGCAGCCTAGGAGGGACGAGAGCTAACTATGGCTACACCTTC. It translates to CASSLGGTRANYGYTF.

This chain uses TRBV6-6 with TRBJ2-1; 14 nucleotides align to TRBD2. Germline assignment: CDR1 MNHNY and CDR2 SVGAGI (reference sequence). V shed 7 bases, J shed 8 bases, and the junction held 4 bases outside the gene matches. The CDR3 is 14 amino acids. CDR3 in amino acids: CASIGLAGGHEQFF. CDR3 bases: TGTGCCAGCATCGGACTAGCGGGAGGCCATGAGCAGTTCTTC.

The chain couples TRBV11-2 to TRBJ1-2, with D uncertain. The CDR3 is 14 amino acids. The ends were cut back, 1 base at V and 0 bases at J, with 6 bases in the middle. Germline V gene sequence: CDR1 SGHAT, CDR2 FQNNGV. The CDR3 DNA reads as TGTGCCAGCAGCTTAGGTACATCTAACTATGGCTACACCTTC. It yields the protein CASSLGTSNYGYTF.

V usage is TRBV5-1 and J usage is TRBJ2-2; 12 nucleotides line up with TRBD2. The CDR3 is 16 residues long. The V gene end was trimmed by 6 bases and the J gene end by 9 bases; junction bases not matched to a gene: 12. The germline gives CDR1 SGHRS, CDR2 YFSETQ. Here the CDR3 reads CASNRGLAGGHRELFF. In DNA form, the CDR3 reads TGCGCCAGCAACAGGGGACTAGCGGGTGGCCACCGGGAGCTGTTTTTT. Full variable domain (remainder filled in from reference TRBV5-1 and TRBJ2-2): KAGVTQTPRYLIKTRGQQVTLSCSPISGHRSVSWYQQTPGQGLQFLFEYFSETQRNKGNFPGRFSGRQFSNSRSEMNVSTLELGDSALYLCASNRGLAGGHRELFFGEGSRLTVL.

The V call is TRBV28, the J call TRBJ2-7; D might be TRBD1 (6 bases). Germline assignment: CDR1 MDHEN and CDR2 SYDVKM. The CDR3 runs 13 residues. V lost 9 bases, J lost 4 bases, and 16 bases lay in between. The CDR3 DNA reads TGTGCCAGTCGACAGGCCTCTCTATACGAGCAGTACTTC. Translated, it gives CASRQASLYEQYF.

This rearrangement joins TRBV5-8 to TRBJ2-6, with 10 bases that match TRBD1. This CDR3 has 18 amino acids. V shed 3 bases, J shed 0 bases, and the junction held 6 bases outside the gene matches. Germline loops: CDR1 SGHTS, CDR2 YDEGEE. In DNA form, the CDR3 reads TGTGCCAGCAGCTGCCGGGACAGGGGTTACTCTGGGGCCAACGTCCTGACTTTC. Translating gives CASSCRDRGYSGANVLTF.

The CDR3 is CASSSRDRGRNQPQHF. The CDR3 DNA reads TGTGCCAGCAGTTCCCGGGACAGGGGGCGAAATCAGCCCCAGCATTTT. This chain joins TRBV6-5 and TRBJ1-5; 12 bases align to TRBD1. Per germline, CDR1 MNHEY and CDR2 SVGAGI. The CDR3 consists of 16 residues. With 4 bases clipped from V and 4 bases from J, the junction kept 5 bases outside the gene matches.

The chain recombines TRBV5-3 with TRBJ1-3; no definite D call. TRBV5-3 is known as an ORF, though its function is uncertain. Trimming stripped 8 bases from V and 5 bases from J, with 17 bases between. This CDR3 is built from 14 residues. This CDR3 reads CASIPHGERNTIYF. In DNA, the CDR3 is TGTGCCAGCATTCCCCACGGGGAAAGAAACACCATATATTTT.

J is TRBJ2-3 and V is TRBV5-1; 7 bases fit TRBD2. The J segment lost 0 bases and the V segment lost 1 base, leaving 2 bases of the junction unmatched. Germline V gene sequence: CDR1 SGHRS, CDR2 YFSETQ. The CDR3 sequence is 15 residues long. The CDR3 loop reads CASSLTGGSTDTQYF. The CDR3 DNA reads TGCGCCAGCAGCTTGACCGGGGGGAGCACAGATACGCAGTATTTT.

The J gene is TRBJ2-5, the V gene TRBV2; 14 nucleotides agree with TRBD2. The V gene end was trimmed by 4 bases and the J gene end by 5 bases; junction bases not matched to a gene: 15. The CDR3 spans 19 residues. Germline lookup yields CDR1 SNHLY and CDR2 FYNNEI. CDR3 sequence (DNA): TGTGCCAGCAGTGTACGGACTAGCGGGAGGATGATCCCTGTTGAGACCCAGTACTTC. This encodes CASSVRTSGRMIPVETQYF.

This chain links TRBV28 with TRBJ2-2; tentative D call: TRBD2 (5 bases). CDR1 MDHEN and CDR2 SYDVKM come from the germline V gene. V gave up 10 bases and J gave up 5 bases, with 26 bases separating them. The CDR3 has 17 residues. For the CDR3, the DNA is TGTGCCACCTCTGGGTCGGGGTCGCGAGCTCGAACCGGGGAGCTGTTTTTT. This sequence encodes CATSGSGSRARTGELFF.

The gene calls are TRBV11-2 and TRBJ2-3, with 11 bases matching TRBD1. This CDR3 has 15 amino acids. Germline V gene sequence: CDR1 SGHAT, CDR2 FQNNGV. With 5 bases clipped from V and 4 bases from J, the junction kept 5 bases outside the gene matches. The CDR3 sequence is CASSPGQGVPDTQYF. CDR3 nucleotides: TGTGCCAGCAGCCCGGGACAGGGGGTACCAGATACGCAGTATTTT.

This chain uses TRBV10-3 with TRBJ2-7; 14 nucleotides align to TRBD2. This CDR3 contains 18 residues. V lost 7 bases and J lost 4; bases outside the gene matches: 15. Per germline, CDR1 ENHRY and CDR2 SYGVKD. As DNA, the CDR3 is TGTGCCATCACTCCGGGACTAGCGGGGGACGGGCTCAGGTACGAGCAGTACTTC. It yields the protein CAITPGLAGDGLRYEQYF.

V is TRBV19 and J is TRBJ2-3, with 7 nucleotides matching TRBD2. Germline CDR1 and CDR2: LNHDA and SQIVND (reference sequence). CDR3 length equals 17 residues. The J segment lost 1 base and the V segment lost 4 bases, leaving 11 bases of the junction unmatched. This CDR3 is CASSTKTGGPRTDTQYF. CDR3 DNA sequence: TGTGCCAGTAGTACAAAAACGGGAGGCCCTCGCACAGATACGCAGTATTTT.

V is TRBV10-3 and J is TRBJ2-1; D possibly corresponds to TRBD2 (6 bases). CDR1 is ENHRY, CDR2 SYGVKD, per germline. V lost 6 bases and J 6 bases, leaving 18 bases between the germline ends. This CDR3 is 15 amino acids long. The CDR3 loop reads CAISRTTTVANEQFF. CDR3 coding DNA: TGTGCCATCAGCAGGACTACCACCGTCGCCAATGAGCAGTTCTTC.

The CDR3 nucleotides are TGTGCTAGTGGTTTGGTAAGCGGGAGCACAGATACGCAGTATTTT. Encoded protein: CASGLVSGSTDTQYF. The chain combines TRBV12-5 with TRBJ2-3; a weak D match, TRBD2 (6 bases). V was pared by 0 bases and J by 0 bases, with 7 bases between. The CDR3 covers 15 residues. The germline V gene has CDR1 LGHNT and CDR2 FRNRAP. The entire variable domain, with the rest obtained from reference TRBV12-5 and TRBJ2-3, is as follows: DARVTQTPRHKVTEMGQEVTMRCQPILGHNTVFWYRQTMMQGLELLAYFRNRAPLDDSGMPKDRFSAEMPDATLATLKIQPSEPRDSAVYFCASGLVSGSTDTQYFGPGTRLTVL.

The chain joins TRBV5-1 to TRBJ1-2; a possible D gene is TRBD1 (5 bases). Germline-derived CDR1 and CDR2 are SGHRS and YFSETQ. The CDR3 length is 15 residues. V shed 4 bases and J shed 8 bases, with 21 bases lying between them. The CDR3 bases are TGCGCCAGCAGCCCTCCCTATGTGGGGCCGCCCGGCTACACCTTC. It encodes CASSPPYVGPPGYTF.

The chain employs TRBV7-8 and TRBJ2-1; TRBD2 is a possible D gene (6 bases). Trimming cost V 7 bases and J 9 bases, with 19 bases left between them. Germline V gene sequence: CDR1 SGHVS, CDR2 FQNEAQ. The CDR3 has 14 residues. CDR3 nucleotide sequence: TGTGCCAGCAAAGTGTGGTGGGAGGAGGGTGAGCAGTTCTTC. Protein product: CASKVWWEEGEQFF.

This clone was found once. This sequence joins TRBV11-2 and TRBJ2-5; TRBD2 might be the D (6 bases). V lost 5 bases to trimming and J lost 2 bases, with 18 bases between them. The length of the CDR3 is 16 residues. CDR1 is SGHAT, CDR2 FQNNGV, per germline. The CDR3 nucleotides read TGTGCCAGCAGCCCCCTCGGGGGAGCGAAACAAGAGACCCAGTACTTC. Its translation: CASSPLGGAKQETQYF. Complete variable domain (other parts from reference TRBV11-2 and TRBJ2-5): EAGVAQSPRYKIIEKRQSVAFWCNPISGHATLYWYQQILGQGPKLLIQFQNNGVVDDSQLPKDRFSAERLKGVDSTLKIQPAKLEDSAVYLCASSPLGGAKQETQYFGPGTRLLVL.

This clone was picked up one time. The rearrangement joins TRBV5-1 to TRBJ2-2; possible D gene TRBD1, 5 bases. Trimming left V 3 bases short and J 5 bases short, with 8 bases between. CDR3 length: 13 residues. Germline loops: CDR1 SGHRS, CDR2 YFSETQ. DNA of the CDR3: TGCGCCAGCAGCTCGGCAGGGACCGGGGAGCTGTTTTTT. This sequence encodes CASSSAGTGELFF.

The genes are TRBV5-1 and TRBJ2-3, with D possibly matching TRBD2 (6 bases). Germline V CDR1 and CDR2: SGHRS, YFSETQ. This CDR3 contains 16 residues. Trimming stripped 5 bases from V and 6 bases from J, with 22 bases between. The CDR3 sequence is CASSPGVEGARDTQYF. CDR3 in DNA: TGCGCCAGCAGTCCGGGGGTTGAGGGAGCGAGGGATACGCAGTATTTT.

This clone was seen once. The sample contains more than one DNA sequence encoding this CDR3. V usage is TRBV4-3 and J usage is TRBJ2-5; D is unresolved. The CDR3 covers 12 residues. CDR1 and CDR2 (germline): LGHNA, YSLEER. The V gene lost 0 bases and the J gene lost 5 bases, with 4 bases spanning the gap. The CDR3 region is CASSQDRETQYF. Written as DNA, the CDR3 is TGCGCCAGCAGCCAAGATCGGGAGACCCAGTACTTC.

The chain uses TRBV28 and TRBJ1-4; TRBD1 is a possible D gene (5 bases). Germline V gene sequence: CDR1 MDHEN, CDR2 SYDVKM. This CDR3 region has 15 residues. Trimming cost V 0 bases and J 5 bases, with 10 bases left between them. The CDR3 DNA sequence: TGTGCCAGCAGTTTATGGGGGGGACTGAATGAAAAACTGTTTTTT. It translates to CASSLWGGLNEKLFF.

This chain uses TRBV7-2 with TRBJ2-1, with a weak D call TRBD2 (7 bases). V lost 1 base and J lost 3, with 10 bases in between. This CDR3 contains 15 residues. The V gene's germline CDR1 is SGHTA and CDR2 FQGNSA. The CDR3 DNA sequence: TGTGCCAGCAGCTTAGGGGGGGGCTACTACAATGAGCAGTTCTTC. It yields the protein CASSLGGGYYNEQFF.

The chain links TRBV28 to TRBJ2-2, with D unresolved. V was trimmed by 3 bases and J by 4 bases, leaving 12 bases between them. This CDR3 spans 15 amino acids. Germline CDR1 and CDR2: MDHEN and SYDVKM. CDR3 amino acids: CASSLGLRSTGELFF. In DNA, the CDR3 is TGTGCCAGCAGTTTGGGTCTGAGGAGCACCGGGGAGCTGTTTTTT.

In its sample, this clone was seen once. The chain is built from TRBV27 and TRBJ2-7, with 7 bases lining up with TRBD2. The V gene's germline CDR1 is MNHEY and CDR2 SMNVEV (reference sequence). The CDR3 totals 13 residues. J was trimmed by 3 bases and V by 3 bases; bases with no gene match: 2. The CDR3 loop is CASSLAGDYEQYF. The CDR3 DNA is TGTGCCAGCAGTTTGGCGGGAGACTACGAGCAGTACTTC.

This rearrangement joins TRBV9 to TRBJ2-3, with 14 bases lining up with TRBD2. The CDR3 loop spans 19 amino acids. With V trimmed by 4 bases and J by 0 bases, 10 bases remained unmatched. In germline, CDR1 is SGDLS, CDR2 YYNGEE. The chain's CDR3 is CASSPRTSGGRGSTDTQYF. The CDR3 DNA reads as TGTGCCAGCAGCCCGCGGACTAGCGGGGGGAGGGGAAGCACAGATACGCAGTATTTT.

V and J are TRBV4-2 and TRBJ2-5; possible D gene TRBD2, 5 bases. The J call is doubtful: the DNA matches TRBJ2-7 better. CDR1 LGHNA and CDR2 YNFKEQ come from the germline V gene. The CDR3 length is 17 residues. The CDR3 here is CASSQVLEASRSYEQYF. CDR3 coding DNA: TGTGCCAGCAGCCAAGTACTCGAGGCTAGCCGTTCCTACGAGCAGTACTTC.

This clone is a singleton in its sample. The chain uses TRBV7-9 and TRBJ1-4; 7 nucleotides line up with TRBD1. CDR3 length: 15 residues. V lost 2 bases to trimming and J lost 5 bases; unmatched junction nucleotides: 5. Looked up from germline, CDR1 is SEHNR and CDR2 is FQNEAQ (reference sequence). CDR3 coding DNA: TGTGCCAGCAGCTTATGGGCCAGGGGGAATGAAAAACTGTTTTTT. Amino acids: CASSLWARGNEKLFF.